Presented here are 3 T cell receptor beta chains from one specimen sequenced in a study of Ad26.COV2.S vaccination and SARS-CoV-2 variants. Treatment defined: some 19 received Ad26.COV2.S at low or high dose, single or two shots; 5 received placebo; per-sample allocation not given. Day 63 after the first vaccine or placebo injection was the time point for sampling. Profiled with immunoSEQ multiplex PCR; TCRdb holds only in-frame clones, not every one. The sample includes hundreds of thousands of clones, approximately 89% of them seen just once. The sample was peripheral blood, taken in a trial of Ad26.COV2.S vaccine versus placebo. The receptors here all came from a person between 18 and 65 years old who received the Ad26.COV2.S COVID-19 vaccine or a placebo.

The V and J genes are TRBV4-1 and TRBJ2-3; D gene uncertain. Germline CDR1 and CDR2: MGHRA and YSYEKL. V gave up 3 bases and J gave up 0 bases, with 10 bases separating them. The CDR3 consists of 15 residues. The CDR3 reads CASSQLPFSTDTQYF. CDR3 sequence (DNA): TGCGCCAGCAGCCAGCTGCCCTTTAGCACAGATACGCAGTATTTT.

The rearrangement uses TRBV7-2 and TRBJ1-6; a possible D gene is TRBD1 (5 bases). There are 17 residues in the CDR3. Germline CDR1 is SGHTA and CDR2 is FQGNSA. V was clipped by 2 bases and J by 1 base, with 12 bases between them. As DNA, the CDR3 is TGTGCCAGCAGCTTATGGCAGGGAGGTTCCTATAATTCACCCCTCCACTTT. This sequence encodes CASSLWQGGSYNSPLHF.

The rearrangement links TRBV15 to TRBJ1-1, with TRBD1 matching over 10 bases. The V gene's germline CDR1 is LNHNV and CDR2 YYDKDF (reference sequence). CDR3 length: 15 residues. V lost 5 bases and J lost 5; bases outside the gene matches: 8. DNA of the CDR3: TGTGCCACCAGCGCCCCGACAGGGGGCAAAACTGAAGCTTTCTTT. Its translation: CATSAPTGGKTEAFF.